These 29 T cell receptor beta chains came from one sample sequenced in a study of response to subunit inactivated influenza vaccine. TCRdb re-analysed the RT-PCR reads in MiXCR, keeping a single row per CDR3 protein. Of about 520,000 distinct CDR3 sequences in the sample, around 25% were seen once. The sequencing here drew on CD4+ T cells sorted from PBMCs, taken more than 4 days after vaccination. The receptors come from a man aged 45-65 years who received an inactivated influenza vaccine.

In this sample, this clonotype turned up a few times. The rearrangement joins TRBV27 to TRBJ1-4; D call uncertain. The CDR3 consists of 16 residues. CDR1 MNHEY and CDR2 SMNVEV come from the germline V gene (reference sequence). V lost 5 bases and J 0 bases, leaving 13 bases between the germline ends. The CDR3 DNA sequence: TGTGCCAGCAGTCTGGGGTGGACGGCAACTAATGAAAAACTGTTTTTT. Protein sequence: CASSLGWTATNEKLFF.

Here the CDR3 reads CASSLEGLAGAETQYF. Here the CDR3 DNA reads TGCGCCAGCAGCCTAGAGGGACTAGCGGGAGCAGAGACCCAGTACTTC. This chain joins TRBV5-1 and TRBJ2-5; TRBD2 matches at 14 bases. This CDR3 spans 16 amino acids. Germline V gives CDR1 SGHRS, CDR2 YFSETQ. V lost 4 bases and J lost 4; bases outside the gene matches: 6.

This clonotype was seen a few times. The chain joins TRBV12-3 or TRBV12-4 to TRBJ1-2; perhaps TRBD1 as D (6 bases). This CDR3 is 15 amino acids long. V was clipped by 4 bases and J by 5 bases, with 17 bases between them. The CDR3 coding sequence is TGTGCCAGCAGTTGGCGGCAGGGGATAGGGTATGGCTACACCTTC. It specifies CASSWRQGIGYGYTF.

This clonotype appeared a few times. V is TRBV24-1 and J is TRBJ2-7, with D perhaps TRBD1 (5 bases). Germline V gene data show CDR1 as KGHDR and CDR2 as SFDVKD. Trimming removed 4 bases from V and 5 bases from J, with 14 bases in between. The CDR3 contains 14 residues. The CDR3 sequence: CATSDPLRRDEQYF. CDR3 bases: TGTGCCACCAGTGACCCACTCCGCAGGGACGAGCAGTACTTC.

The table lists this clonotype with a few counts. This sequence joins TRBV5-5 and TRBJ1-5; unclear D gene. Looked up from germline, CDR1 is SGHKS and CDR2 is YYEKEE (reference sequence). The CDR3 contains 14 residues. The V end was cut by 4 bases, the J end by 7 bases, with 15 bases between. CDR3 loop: CASSPGLGQQPQHF. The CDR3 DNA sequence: TGTGCCAGCAGCCCCGGCCTGGGCCAACAGCCCCAGCATTTT. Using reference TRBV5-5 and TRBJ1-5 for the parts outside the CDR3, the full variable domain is DAGVTQSPTHLIKTRGQQVTLRCSPISGHKSVSWYQQVLGQGPQFIFQYYEKEERGRGNFPDRFSARQFPNYSSELNVNALLLGDSALYLCASSPGLGQQPQHFGDGTRLSIL.

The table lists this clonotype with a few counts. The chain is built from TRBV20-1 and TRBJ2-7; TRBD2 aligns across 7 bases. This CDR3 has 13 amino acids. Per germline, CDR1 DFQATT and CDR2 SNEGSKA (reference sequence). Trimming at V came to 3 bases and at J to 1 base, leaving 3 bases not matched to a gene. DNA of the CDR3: TGCAGTGCTAGGGGAGGGGAGTCCTACGAGCAGTACTTC. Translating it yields CSARGGESYEQYF.

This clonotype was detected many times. The CDR3 region has the DNA TGTGCCTGCCGAGCCGACAGGACAAACTATGGCTACACCTTC. Its protein is CACRADRTNYGYTF. V is TRBV12-3 or TRBV12-4 and J is TRBJ1-2; possible D gene TRBD1, 6 bases. This CDR3 has 14 residues. Trimming took 11 bases from V and 2 from J, leaving 18 bases between them.

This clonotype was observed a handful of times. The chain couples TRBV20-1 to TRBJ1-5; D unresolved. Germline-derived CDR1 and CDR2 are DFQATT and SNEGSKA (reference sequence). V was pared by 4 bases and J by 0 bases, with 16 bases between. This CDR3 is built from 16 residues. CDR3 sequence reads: CSATSGTSDSNQPQHF. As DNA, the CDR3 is TGCAGTGCTACATCGGGAACCTCCGATAGCAATCAGCCCCAGCATTTT.

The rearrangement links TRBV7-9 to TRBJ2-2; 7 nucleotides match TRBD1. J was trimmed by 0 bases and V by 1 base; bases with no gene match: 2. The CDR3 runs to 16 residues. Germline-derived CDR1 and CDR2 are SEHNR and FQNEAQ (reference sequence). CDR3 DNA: TGTGCCAGCAGCTTAGACGGGACAGCGAACACCGGGGAGCTGTTTTTT. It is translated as CASSLDGTANTGELFF.

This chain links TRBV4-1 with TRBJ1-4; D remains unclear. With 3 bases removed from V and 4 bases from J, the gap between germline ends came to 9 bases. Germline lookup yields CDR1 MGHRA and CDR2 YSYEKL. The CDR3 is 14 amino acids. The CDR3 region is CASSQSGLNEKLFF. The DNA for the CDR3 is TGCGCCAGCAGCCAGAGTGGACTTAATGAAAAACTGTTTTTT.

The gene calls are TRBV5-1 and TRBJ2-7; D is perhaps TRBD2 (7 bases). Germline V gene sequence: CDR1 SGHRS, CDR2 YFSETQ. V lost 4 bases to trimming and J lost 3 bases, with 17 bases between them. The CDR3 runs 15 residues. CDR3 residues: CASSLDPGGVYEQYF. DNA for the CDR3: TGCGCCAGCAGCCTGGATCCGGGGGGCGTCTACGAGCAGTACTTC.

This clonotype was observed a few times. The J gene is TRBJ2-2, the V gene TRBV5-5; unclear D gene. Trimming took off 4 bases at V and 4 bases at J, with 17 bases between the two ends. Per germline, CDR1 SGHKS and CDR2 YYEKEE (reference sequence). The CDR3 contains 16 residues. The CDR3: CASSHTISPGTGELFF. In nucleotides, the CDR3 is TGTGCCAGCAGCCATACTATCTCCCCAGGCACCGGGGAGCTGTTTTTT.

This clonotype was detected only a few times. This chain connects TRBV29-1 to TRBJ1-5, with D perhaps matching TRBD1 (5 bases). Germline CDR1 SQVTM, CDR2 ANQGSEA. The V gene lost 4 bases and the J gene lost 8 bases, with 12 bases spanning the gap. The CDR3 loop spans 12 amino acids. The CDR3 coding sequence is TGCAGCGTTGGGGCAGGGCAGGAGCCCCAGCATTTT. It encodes CSVGAGQEPQHF.

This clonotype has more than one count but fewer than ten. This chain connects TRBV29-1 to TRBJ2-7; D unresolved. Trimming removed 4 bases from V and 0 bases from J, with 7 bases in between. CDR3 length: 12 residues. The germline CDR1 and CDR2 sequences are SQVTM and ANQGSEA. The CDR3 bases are TGCAGCGTTGCTTCGAGCTCCTACGAGCAGTACTTC. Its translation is CSVASSSYEQYF.

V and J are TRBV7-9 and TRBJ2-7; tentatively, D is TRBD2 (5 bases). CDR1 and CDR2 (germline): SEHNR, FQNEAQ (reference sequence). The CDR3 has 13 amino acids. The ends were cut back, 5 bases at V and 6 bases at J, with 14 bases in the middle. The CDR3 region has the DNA TGTGCCAGCAGCCACGACCGGGGATTCGAGCAGTACTTC. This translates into CASSHDRGFEQYF.

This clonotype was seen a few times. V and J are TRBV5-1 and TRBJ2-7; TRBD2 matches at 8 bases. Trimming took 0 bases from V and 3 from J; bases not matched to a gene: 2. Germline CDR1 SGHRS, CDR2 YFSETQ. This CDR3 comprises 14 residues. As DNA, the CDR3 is TGCGCCAGCAGCTTGGATGCGGGAGGCTACGAGCAGTACTTC. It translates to CASSLDAGGYEQYF.

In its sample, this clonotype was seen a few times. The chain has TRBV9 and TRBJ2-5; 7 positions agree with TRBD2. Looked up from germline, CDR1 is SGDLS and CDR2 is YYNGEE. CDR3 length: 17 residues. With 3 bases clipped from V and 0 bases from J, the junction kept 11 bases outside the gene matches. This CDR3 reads CASSAGASGGNQETQYF. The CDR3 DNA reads TGTGCCAGCAGCGCTGGGGCTAGCGGAGGAAACCAAGAGACCCAGTACTTC.

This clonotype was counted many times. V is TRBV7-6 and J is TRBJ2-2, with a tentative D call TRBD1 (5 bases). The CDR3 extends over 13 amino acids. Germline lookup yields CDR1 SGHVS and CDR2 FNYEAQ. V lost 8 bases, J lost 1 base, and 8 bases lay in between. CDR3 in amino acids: CASRGQNTGELFF. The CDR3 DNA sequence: TGTGCCAGCCGAGGACAGAACACCGGGGAGCTGTTTTTT.

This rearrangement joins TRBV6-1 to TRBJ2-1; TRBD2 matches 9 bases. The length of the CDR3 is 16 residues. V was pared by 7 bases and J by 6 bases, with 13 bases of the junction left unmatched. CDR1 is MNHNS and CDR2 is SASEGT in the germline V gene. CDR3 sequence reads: CASTENSGSASNEQFF. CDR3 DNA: TGTGCCAGCACCGAAAATAGCGGGAGTGCCAGCAATGAGCAGTTCTTC.

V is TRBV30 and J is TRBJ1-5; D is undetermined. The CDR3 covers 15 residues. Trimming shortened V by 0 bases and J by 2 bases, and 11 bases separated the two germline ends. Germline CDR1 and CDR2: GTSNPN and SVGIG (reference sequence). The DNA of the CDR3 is TGTGCCTGGAGTGTGGTAGGACTTCGCAATCAGCCCCAGCATTTT. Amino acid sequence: CAWSVVGLRNQPQHF. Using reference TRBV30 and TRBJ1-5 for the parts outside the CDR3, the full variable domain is SQTIHQWPATLVQPVGSPLSLECTVEGTSNPNLYWYRQAAGRGLQLLFYSVGIGQISSEVPQNLSASRPQDRQFILSSKKLLLSDSGFYLCAWSVVGLRNQPQHFGDGTRLSIL.

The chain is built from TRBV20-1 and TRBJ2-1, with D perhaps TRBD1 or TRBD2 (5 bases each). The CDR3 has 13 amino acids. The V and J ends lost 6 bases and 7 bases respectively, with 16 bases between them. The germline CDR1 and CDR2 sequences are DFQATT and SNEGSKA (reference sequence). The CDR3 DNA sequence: TGCAGTGCGCCGCGAGGGGCGCGGAATGAGCAGTTCTTC. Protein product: CSAPRGARNEQFF.

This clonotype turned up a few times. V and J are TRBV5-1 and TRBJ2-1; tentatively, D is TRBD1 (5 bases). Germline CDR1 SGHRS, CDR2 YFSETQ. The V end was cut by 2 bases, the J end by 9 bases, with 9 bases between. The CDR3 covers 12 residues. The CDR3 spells CASSFQGGEQFF. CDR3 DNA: TGCGCCAGCAGCTTCCAGGGCGGTGAGCAGTTCTTC.

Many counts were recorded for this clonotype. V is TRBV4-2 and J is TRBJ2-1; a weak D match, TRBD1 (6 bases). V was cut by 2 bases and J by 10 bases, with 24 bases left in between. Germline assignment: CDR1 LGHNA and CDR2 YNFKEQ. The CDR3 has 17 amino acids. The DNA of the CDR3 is TGTGCCAGCAGCCAAAACCCCGGGCAGGGGAGCAGTTCGGAGCAGTTCTTC. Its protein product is CASSQNPGQGSSSEQFF.

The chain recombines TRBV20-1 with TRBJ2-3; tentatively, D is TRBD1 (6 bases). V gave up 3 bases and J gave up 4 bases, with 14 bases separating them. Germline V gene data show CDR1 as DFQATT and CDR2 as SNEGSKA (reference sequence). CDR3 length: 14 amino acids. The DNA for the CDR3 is TGCAGTGCTAGGGCAGGGGTCAATCCAGATACGCAGTATTTT. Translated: CSARAGVNPDTQYF.

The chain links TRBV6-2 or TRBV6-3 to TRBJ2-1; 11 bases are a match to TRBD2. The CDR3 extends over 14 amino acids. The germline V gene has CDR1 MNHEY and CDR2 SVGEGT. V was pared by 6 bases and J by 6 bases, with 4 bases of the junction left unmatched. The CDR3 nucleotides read TGTGCCAGCAGATTTAGCGGGGGGGGCAATGAGCAGTTCTTC. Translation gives CASRFSGGGNEQFF.

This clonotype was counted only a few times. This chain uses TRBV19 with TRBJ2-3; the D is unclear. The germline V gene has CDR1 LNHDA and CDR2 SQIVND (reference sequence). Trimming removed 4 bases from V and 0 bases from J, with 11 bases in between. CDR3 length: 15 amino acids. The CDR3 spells CASSSRARSTDTQYF. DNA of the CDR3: TGTGCCAGTAGTAGCCGAGCGAGGAGCACAGATACGCAGTATTTT.

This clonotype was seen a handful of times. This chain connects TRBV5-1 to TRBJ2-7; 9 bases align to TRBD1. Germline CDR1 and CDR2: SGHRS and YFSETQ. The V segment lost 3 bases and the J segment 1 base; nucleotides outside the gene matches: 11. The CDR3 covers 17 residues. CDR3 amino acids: CASSSGPRTGDSYEQYF. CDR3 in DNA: TGCGCCAGCAGCTCGGGCCCCAGGACAGGGGATTCCTACGAGCAGTACTTC.

DNA of the CDR3: TGTGCCAGCACTTTGACTAGCGGGAGAACGACAGATACGCAGTATTTT. It yields the protein CASTLTSGRTTDTQYF. The J gene is TRBJ2-3, the V gene TRBV6-5, with TRBD2 identical over 12 bases. Unmatched junction bases numbered 8, after V lost 7 bases and J lost 3 bases. CDR3 length equals 16 residues. Germline V gene lookup returns CDR1 MNHEY and CDR2 SVGAGI.

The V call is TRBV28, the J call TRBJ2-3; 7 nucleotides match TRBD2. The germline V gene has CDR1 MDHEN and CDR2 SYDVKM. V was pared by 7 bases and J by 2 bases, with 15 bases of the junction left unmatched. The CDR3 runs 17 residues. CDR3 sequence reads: CASTPSGLADITDTQYF. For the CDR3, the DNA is TGTGCCAGCACTCCAAGCGGGCTAGCGGATATCACAGATACGCAGTATTTT.